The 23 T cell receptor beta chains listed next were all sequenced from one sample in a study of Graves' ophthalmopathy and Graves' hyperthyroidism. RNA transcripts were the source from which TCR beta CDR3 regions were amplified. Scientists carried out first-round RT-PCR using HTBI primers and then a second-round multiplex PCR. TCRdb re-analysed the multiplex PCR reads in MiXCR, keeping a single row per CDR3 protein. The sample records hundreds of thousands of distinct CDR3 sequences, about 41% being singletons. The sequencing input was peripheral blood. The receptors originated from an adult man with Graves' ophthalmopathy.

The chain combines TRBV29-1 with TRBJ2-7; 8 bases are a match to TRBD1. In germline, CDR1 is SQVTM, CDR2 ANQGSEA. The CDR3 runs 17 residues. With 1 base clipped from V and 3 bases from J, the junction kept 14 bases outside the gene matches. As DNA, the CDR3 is TGCAGCGTTGAAGGCCGAAAATCCGGGACAGGATTCTACGAGCAGTACTTC. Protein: CSVEGRKSGTGFYEQYF.

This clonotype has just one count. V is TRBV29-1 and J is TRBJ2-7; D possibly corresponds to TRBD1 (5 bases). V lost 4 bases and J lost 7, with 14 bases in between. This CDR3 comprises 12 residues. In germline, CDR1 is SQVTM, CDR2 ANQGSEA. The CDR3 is CSVAQGTNEQYF. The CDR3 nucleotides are TGCAGCGTTGCTCAGGGTACGAATGAGCAGTACTTC.

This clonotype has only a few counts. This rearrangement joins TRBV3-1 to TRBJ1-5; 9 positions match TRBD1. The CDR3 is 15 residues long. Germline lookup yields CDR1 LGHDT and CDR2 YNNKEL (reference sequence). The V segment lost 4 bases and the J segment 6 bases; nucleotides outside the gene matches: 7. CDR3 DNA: TGTGCCAGCAGCCCAGGGACAGGGAGAATTCAGCCCCAGCATTTT. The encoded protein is CASSPGTGRIQPQHF.

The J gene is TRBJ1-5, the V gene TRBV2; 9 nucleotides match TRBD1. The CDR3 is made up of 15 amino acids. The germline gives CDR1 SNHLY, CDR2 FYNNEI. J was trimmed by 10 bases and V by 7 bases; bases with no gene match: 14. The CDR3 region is CASKKGQGLPYPQHF. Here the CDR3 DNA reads TGTGCCAGCAAGAAGGGACAGGGCCTACCTTATCCCCAGCATTTT.

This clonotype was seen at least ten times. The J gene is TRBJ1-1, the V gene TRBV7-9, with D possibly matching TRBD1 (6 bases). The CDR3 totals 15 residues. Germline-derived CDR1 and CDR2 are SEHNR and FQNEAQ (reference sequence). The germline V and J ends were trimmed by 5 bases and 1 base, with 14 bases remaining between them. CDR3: CASSLLTGTNTEAFF. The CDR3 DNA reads TGTGCCAGCAGCCTACTCACAGGGACGAACACTGAAGCTTTCTTT.

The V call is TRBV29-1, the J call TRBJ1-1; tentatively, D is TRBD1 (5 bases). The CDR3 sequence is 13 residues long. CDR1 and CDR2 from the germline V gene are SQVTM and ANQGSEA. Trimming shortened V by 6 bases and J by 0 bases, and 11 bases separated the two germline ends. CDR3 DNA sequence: TGCAGCGTACCGGGACGGATGAACACTGAAGCTTTCTTT. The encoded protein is CSVPGRMNTEAFF.

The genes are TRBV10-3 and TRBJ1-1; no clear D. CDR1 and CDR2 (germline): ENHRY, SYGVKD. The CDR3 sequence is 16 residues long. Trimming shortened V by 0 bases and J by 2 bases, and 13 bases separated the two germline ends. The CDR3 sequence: CAISESADYSNTEAFF. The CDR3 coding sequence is TGTGCCATCAGTGAGTCGGCGGACTACTCAAACACTGAAGCTTTCTTT.

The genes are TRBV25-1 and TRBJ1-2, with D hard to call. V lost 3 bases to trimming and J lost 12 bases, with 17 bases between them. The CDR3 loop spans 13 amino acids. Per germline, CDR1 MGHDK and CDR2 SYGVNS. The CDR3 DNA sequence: TGTGCCAGCAGTGAGTCGGGAAACTCTGGAAACACCTTC. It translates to CASSESGNSGNTF.

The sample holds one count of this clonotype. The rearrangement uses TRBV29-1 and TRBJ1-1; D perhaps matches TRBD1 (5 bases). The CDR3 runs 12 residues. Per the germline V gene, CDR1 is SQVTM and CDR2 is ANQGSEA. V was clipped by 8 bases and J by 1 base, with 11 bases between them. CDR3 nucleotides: TGCAGCCGAGACGGGGGGAACACTGAAGCTTTCTTT. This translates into CSRDGGNTEAFF.

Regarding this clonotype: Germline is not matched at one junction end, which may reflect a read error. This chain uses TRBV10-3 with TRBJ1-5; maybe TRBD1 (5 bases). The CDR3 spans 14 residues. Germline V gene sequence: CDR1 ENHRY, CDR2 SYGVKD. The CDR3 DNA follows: TGTGCCATCAGTGCTAGCGGGGCGGTCTCCTACGAGCACTTT. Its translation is CAISASGAVSYEHF.

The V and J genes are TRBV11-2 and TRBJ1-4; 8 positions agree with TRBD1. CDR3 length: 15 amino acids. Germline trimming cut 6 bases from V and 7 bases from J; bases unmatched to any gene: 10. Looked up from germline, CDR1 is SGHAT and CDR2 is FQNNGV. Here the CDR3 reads CASRQDRGVGEKLFF. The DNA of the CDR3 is TGTGCCAGCAGGCAAGACAGGGGAGTCGGTGAAAAACTGTTTTTT.

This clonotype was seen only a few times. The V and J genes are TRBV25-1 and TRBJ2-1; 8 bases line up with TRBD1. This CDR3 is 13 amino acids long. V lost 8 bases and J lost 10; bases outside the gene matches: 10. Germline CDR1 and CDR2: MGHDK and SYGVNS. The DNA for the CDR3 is TGTGCCAGCCGGACAGGGACGGTGTGGGAGCAGTTCTTC. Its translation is CASRTGTVWEQFF.

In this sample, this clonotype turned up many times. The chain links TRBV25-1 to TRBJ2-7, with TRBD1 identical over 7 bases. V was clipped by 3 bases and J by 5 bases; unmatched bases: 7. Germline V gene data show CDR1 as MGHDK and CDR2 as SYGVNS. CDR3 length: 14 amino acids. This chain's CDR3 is CASSDLTGFDEQYF. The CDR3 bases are TGTGCCAGCAGTGACCTGACAGGGTTCGACGAGCAGTACTTC.

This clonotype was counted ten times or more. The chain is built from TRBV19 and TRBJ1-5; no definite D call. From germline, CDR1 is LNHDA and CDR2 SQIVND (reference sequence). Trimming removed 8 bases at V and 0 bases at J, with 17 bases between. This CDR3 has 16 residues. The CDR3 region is CASHTGREGSNQPQHF. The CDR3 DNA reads TGTGCCAGTCATACGGGGAGGGAGGGTAGCAATCAGCCCCAGCATTTT.

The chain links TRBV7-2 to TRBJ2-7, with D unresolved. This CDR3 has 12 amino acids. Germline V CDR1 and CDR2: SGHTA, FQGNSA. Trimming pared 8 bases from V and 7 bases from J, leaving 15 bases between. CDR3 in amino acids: CASVSSNKEQYF. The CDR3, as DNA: TGTGCCAGCGTCTCCTCCAACAAGGAGCAGTACTTC. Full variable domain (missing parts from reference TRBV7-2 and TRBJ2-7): GAGVSQSPSNKVTEKGKDVELRCDPISGHTALYWYRQSLGQGLEFLIYFQGNSAPDKSGLPSDRFSAERTGGSVSTLTIQRTQQEDSAVYLCASVSSNKEQYFGPGTRLTVT.

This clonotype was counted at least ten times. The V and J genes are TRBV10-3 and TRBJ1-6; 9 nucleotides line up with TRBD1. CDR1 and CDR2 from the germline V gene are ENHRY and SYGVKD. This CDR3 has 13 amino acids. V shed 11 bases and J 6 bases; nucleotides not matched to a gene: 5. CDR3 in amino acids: CAAQGQGNSPLHF. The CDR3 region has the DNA TGTGCCGCCCAGGGACAGGGTAATTCACCCCTCCACTTT.

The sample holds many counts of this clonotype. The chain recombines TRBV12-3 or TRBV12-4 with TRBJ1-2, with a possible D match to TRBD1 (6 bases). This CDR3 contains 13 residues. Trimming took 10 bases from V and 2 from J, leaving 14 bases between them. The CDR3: CATRPGQNYGYTF. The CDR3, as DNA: TGTGCCACCAGGCCGGGACAAAACTATGGCTACACCTTC.

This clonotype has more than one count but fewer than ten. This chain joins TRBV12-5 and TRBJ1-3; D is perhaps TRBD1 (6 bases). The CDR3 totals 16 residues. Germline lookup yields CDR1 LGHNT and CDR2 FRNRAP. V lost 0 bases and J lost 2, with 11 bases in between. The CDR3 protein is CASGLVAGEAGNTIYF. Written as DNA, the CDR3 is TGTGCTAGTGGTTTGGTAGCAGGGGAAGCTGGAAACACCATATATTTT.

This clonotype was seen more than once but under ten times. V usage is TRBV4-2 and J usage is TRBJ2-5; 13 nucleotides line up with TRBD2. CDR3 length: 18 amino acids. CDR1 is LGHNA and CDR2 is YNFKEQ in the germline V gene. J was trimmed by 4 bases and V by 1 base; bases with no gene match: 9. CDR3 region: CASSQGGLRLAGGETQYF. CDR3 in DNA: TGTGCCAGCAGCCAAGGGGGCTTAAGACTAGCGGGAGGAGAGACCCAGTACTTC.

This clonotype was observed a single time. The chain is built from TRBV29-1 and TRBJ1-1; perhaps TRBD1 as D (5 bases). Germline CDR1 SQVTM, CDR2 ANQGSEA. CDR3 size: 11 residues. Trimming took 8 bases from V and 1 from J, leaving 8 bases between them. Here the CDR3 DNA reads TGCAGCTCAGGGTCGAACACTGAAGCTTTCTTT. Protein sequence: CSSGSNTEAFF.

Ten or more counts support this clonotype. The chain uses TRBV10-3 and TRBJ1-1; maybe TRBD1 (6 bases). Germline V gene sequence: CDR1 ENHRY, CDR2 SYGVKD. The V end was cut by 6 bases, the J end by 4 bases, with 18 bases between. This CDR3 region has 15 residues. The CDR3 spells CAISDLQGVGTEAFF. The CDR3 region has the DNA TGTGCCATCAGCGACTTACAGGGAGTGGGCACTGAAGCTTTCTTT.

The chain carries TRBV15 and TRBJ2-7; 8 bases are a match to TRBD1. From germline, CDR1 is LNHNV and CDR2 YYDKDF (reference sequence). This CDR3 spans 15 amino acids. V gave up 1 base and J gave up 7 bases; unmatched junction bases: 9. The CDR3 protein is CATSRGTGNINEQYF. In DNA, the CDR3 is TGTGCCACCAGCAGAGGGACAGGGAATATCAATGAGCAGTACTTC.

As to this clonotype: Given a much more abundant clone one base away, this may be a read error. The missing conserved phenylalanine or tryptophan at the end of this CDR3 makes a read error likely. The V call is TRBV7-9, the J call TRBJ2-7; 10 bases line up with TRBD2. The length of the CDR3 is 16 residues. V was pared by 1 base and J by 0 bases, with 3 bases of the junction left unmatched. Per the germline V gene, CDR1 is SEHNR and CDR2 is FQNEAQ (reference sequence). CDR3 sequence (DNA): TGTGCCAGCAGCTTAGTTTCTAGCGGGAGCTCCTACGAGCAGTACCTC. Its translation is CASSLVSSGSSYEQYL.